The rows below give T cell receptor beta chains drawn from one sample of a study of T cell repertoires in cytomegalovirus infection. From the reads, TCRdb called clonotypes with MiXCR, one entry per CDR3 protein. The data contain fewer than 250,000 distinct CDR3 sequences, 9% to 15% of them singletons. Specimen: PBMCs. Receptors originate from a human donor in good health (CMV status not recorded). Some clones in this sample may be carry-over from other donors' samples. The CDR3 runs from the conserved cysteine through the conserved F or W. The order of the fields is D gene, V gene, CDR3 protein. The D gene is left open where the match is weak.

D gene: NA; V gene: TRBV6-2/TRBV6-3; CDR3 protein: CASSYPNDYGYTF
D gene: TRBD2; V gene: TRBV20-1; CDR3 protein: CSARPPAGKQETQYF
D gene: NA; V gene: TRBV7-2; CDR3 protein: CASSLASNNQPQHF
D gene: TRBD1; V gene: TRBV7-6; CDR3 protein: CASSRDRGNQPQHF
D gene: TRBD1; V gene: TRBV6-5; CDR3 protein: CASGRQGGLGSPLHF
D gene: TRBD1; V gene: TRBV5-6; CDR3 protein: CASSNRLRDRGWRGPQHF
D gene: TRBD1; V gene: TRBV6-6; CDR3 protein: CASSDTGGAETQYF
D gene: TRBD1; V gene: TRBV7-8; CDR3 protein: CASSPEGQRNQPQHF
D gene: TRBD1; V gene: TRBV7-2; CDR3 protein: CASSLVPGQGNGYTF
D gene: TRBD1; V gene: TRBV7-2; CDR3 protein: CASSLTRGGAYEQYF
D gene: NA; V gene: TRBV7-2; CDR3 protein: CASSLDRDSIYEQYF
D gene: NA; V gene: TRBV12-3/TRBV12-4; CDR3 protein: CASSRDSAKLFF
D gene: NA; V gene: TRBV7-8; CDR3 protein: CASSLVRKQETQYF
D gene: NA; V gene: TRBV18; CDR3 protein: CASSPLSDPRYGYTF
D gene: TRBD2; V gene: TRBV5-1; CDR3 protein: CASSPREGRGNEQFF
D gene: NA; V gene: TRBV25-1; CDR3 protein: CASSDRGTDIQYF
D gene: NA; V gene: TRBV7-2; CDR3 protein: CASSPRRGAGQPQHF
D gene: TRBD2; V gene: TRBV6-2/TRBV6-3; CDR3 protein: CASSPHLAGGTNEQFF
D gene: TRBD2; V gene: TRBV5-6; CDR3 protein: CASSPGGGRLETQYF
D gene: NA; V gene: TRBV10-3; CDR3 protein: CAISLRGVDTQYF
D gene: TRBD1; V gene: TRBV7-3; CDR3 protein: CASSFSGTGLMNTEAFF
D gene: TRBD1; V gene: TRBV5-1; CDR3 protein: CASSLRDSDLGGYTF
D gene: NA; V gene: TRBV6-1; CDR3 protein: CASSYRDGPRDEQFF
D gene: NA; V gene: TRBV6-6; CDR3 protein: CASSYSGGLETQYF
D gene: NA; V gene: TRBV19; CDR3 protein: CASRLIRENTEAFF
D gene: TRBD2; V gene: TRBV28; CDR3 protein: CASSLSGRDTQYF
D gene: NA; V gene: TRBV7-3; CDR3 protein: CASSPSTADTQYF
D gene: NA; V gene: TRBV29-1; CDR3 protein: CSVATSGANVLTF
D gene: NA; V gene: TRBV6-4; CDR3 protein: CASSLSTETTQFF
D gene: TRBD1; V gene: TRBV2; CDR3 protein: CASRFGQGANEQYF
D gene: NA; V gene: TRBV7-2; CDR3 protein: CASSLPNQPQHF
D gene: NA; V gene: TRBV20-1; CDR3 protein: CSASKPGQDGELFF
D gene: NA; V gene: TRBV6-2/TRBV6-3; CDR3 protein: CASSTRAWGNQPQHF
D gene: NA; V gene: TRBV12-3/TRBV12-4; CDR3 protein: CASSPTGRSQPQHF
D gene: NA; V gene: TRBV7-2; CDR3 protein: CASSVAWGGNTEAFF
D gene: TRBD1; V gene: TRBV20-1; CDR3 protein: CSARTGRTEAFF
D gene: NA; V gene: TRBV5-4; CDR3 protein: CASSLVPVTQETQYF
D gene: NA; V gene: TRBV7-8; CDR3 protein: CATRTNNEQFF
D gene: NA; V gene: TRBV6-2/TRBV6-3; CDR3 protein: CASSFLEGSGYTF
D gene: TRBD2; V gene: TRBV20-1; CDR3 protein: CSAPSSGGASDTQYF
D gene: TRBD1; V gene: TRBV29-1; CDR3 protein: CSVLQGGNEQFF
D gene: NA; V gene: TRBV19; CDR3 protein: CASIPKYGSGLNEQFF
D gene: NA; V gene: TRBV14; CDR3 protein: CASSPRGAMNTEAFF
D gene: NA; V gene: TRBV28; CDR3 protein: CASSYAVRAGNTIYF
D gene: NA; V gene: TRBV4-3; CDR3 protein: CASSQERGGGRETQYF
D gene: NA; V gene: TRBV7-2; CDR3 protein: CASSVVHSYEQYF
D gene: NA; V gene: TRBV6-6; CDR3 protein: CASSYSRGQGIGYTF
D gene: TRBD2; V gene: TRBV5-4; CDR3 protein: CASSSGLAGGGETQYF
D gene: NA; V gene: TRBV7-9; CDR3 protein: CASSFGEQYF
D gene: NA; V gene: TRBV18; CDR3 protein: CASSPPTGARETQYF
D gene: TRBD1; V gene: TRBV24-1; CDR3 protein: CATSDTGTATGETQYF
D gene: TRBD1; V gene: TRBV20-1; CDR3 protein: CSARPGQGPHYQHF
D gene: NA; V gene: TRBV11-1; CDR3 protein: CASSLRRFNSPLHF
D gene: TRBD2; V gene: TRBV11-2; CDR3 protein: CASSFTSGSSTDTQYF
D gene: NA; V gene: TRBV29-1; CDR3 protein: CSALDRGNEQFF
D gene: TRBD1; V gene: TRBV7-2; CDR3 protein: CASSSLDRANQPQHF
D gene: NA; V gene: TRBV5-1; CDR3 protein: CASSLGTANNEQFF
D gene: TRBD1; V gene: TRBV2; CDR3 protein: CASSYSGTGNTGELFF